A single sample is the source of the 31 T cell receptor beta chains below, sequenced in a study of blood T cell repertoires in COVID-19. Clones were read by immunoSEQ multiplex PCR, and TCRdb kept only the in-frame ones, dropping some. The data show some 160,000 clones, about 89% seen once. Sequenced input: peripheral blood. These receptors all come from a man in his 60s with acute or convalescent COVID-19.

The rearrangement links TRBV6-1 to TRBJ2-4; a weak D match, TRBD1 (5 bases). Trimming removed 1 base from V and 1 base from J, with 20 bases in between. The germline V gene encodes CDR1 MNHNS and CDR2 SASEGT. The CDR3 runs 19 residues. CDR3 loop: CASSEDGYKWGEAKNIQYF. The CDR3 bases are TGTGCCAGCAGTGAAGACGGGTACAAGTGGGGCGAGGCCAAAAACATTCAGTACTTC.

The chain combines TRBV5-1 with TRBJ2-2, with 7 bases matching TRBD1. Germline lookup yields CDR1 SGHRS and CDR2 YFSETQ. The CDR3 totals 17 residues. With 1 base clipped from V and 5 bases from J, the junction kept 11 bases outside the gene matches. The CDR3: CASSLRRSGGETGELFF. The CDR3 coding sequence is TGCGCCAGCAGCTTGAGGCGGTCAGGGGGAGAGACCGGGGAGCTGTTTTTT.

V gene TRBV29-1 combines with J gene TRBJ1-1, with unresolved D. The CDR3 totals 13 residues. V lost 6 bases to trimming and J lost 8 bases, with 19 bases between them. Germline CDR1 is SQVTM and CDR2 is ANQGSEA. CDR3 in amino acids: CSVPKGASVEAFF. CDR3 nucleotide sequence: TGCAGCGTCCCAAAGGGAGCCTCGGTCGAAGCTTTCTTT.

CDR3 DNA: TGTGCCAGCAGTTCCATATTGGGACTATACACAGATACGCAGTATTTT. Residues: CASSSILGLYTDTQYF. The rearrangement uses TRBV6-5 and TRBJ2-3; 7 bases line up with TRBD2. V trimming: 4 bases; J trimming: 2 bases; junction bases outside the gene matches: 9. Looked up from germline, CDR1 is MNHEY and CDR2 is SVGAGI. CDR3 length equals 16 residues.

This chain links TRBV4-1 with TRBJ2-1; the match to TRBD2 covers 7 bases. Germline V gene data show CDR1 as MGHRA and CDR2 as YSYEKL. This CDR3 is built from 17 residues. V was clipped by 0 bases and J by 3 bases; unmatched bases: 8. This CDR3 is CASSQDLSGTNYNEQFF. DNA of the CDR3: TGCGCCAGCAGCCAAGATTTGAGCGGGACTAACTACAATGAGCAGTTCTTC.

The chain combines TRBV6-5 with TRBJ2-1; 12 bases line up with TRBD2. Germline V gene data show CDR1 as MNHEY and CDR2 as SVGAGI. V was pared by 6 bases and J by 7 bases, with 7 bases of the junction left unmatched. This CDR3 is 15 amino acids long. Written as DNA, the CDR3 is TGTGCCAGCAGGCCTCTAGCGGGGGGGAATAATGAGCAGTTCTTC. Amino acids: CASRPLAGGNNEQFF.

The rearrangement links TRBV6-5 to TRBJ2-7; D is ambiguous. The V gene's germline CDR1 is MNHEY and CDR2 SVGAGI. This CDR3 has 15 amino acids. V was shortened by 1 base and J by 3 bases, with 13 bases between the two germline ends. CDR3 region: CASSYYAPSDYEQYF. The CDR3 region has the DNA TGTGCCAGCAGTTACTACGCGCCGAGTGACTACGAGCAGTACTTC.

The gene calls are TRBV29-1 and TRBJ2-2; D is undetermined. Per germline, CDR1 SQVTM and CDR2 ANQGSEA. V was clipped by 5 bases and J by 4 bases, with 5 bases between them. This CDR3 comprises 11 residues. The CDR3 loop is CSVIVTGELFF. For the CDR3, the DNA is TGCAGCGTTATCGTCACCGGGGAGCTGTTTTTT.

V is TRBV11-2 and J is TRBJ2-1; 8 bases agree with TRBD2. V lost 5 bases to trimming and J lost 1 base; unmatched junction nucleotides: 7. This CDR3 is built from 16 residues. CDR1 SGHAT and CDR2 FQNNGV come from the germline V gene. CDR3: CASSQKRGTSYNEQFF. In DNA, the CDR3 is TGTGCCAGCAGCCAAAAGCGGGGGACTTCCTACAATGAGCAGTTCTTC.

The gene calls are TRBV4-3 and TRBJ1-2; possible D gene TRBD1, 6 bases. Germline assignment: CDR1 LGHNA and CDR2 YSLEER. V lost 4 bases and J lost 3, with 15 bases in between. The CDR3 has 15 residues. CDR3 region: CASSPHAGGDYGYTF. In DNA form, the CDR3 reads TGCGCCAGCAGCCCACACGCGGGGGGCGACTATGGCTACACCTTC.

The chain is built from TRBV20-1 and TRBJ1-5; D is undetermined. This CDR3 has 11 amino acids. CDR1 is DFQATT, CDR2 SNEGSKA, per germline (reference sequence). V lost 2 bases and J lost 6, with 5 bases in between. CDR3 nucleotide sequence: TGCAGTGCTAGATCAGGTCAGCCCCAGCATTTT. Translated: CSARSGQPQHF.

CDR3 in DNA: TGTGCCAGCAGTTTGCAACAGGGTAGAGGCTACGAGCAGTACTTC. Translating gives CASSLQQGRGYEQYF. The V call is TRBV7-2, the J call TRBJ2-7, with D maybe TRBD1 (6 bases). Trimming took 6 bases from V and 3 from J, leaving 18 bases between them. The length of the CDR3 is 15 residues. From germline, CDR1 is SGHTA and CDR2 FQGNSA.

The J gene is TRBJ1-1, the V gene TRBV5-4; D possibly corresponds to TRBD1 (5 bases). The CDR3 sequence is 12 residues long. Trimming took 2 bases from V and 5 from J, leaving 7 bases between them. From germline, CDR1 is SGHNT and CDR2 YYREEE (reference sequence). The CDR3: CASSFKGTEAFF. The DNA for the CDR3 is TGTGCCAGCAGCTTTAAGGGGACTGAAGCTTTCTTT.

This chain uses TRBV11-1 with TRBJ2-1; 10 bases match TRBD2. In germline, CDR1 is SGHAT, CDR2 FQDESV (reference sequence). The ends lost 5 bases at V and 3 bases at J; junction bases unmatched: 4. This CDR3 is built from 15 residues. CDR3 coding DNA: TGTGCCAGCAGCATTAGCGGGGGGAGCTACAATGAGCAGTTCTTC. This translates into CASSISGGSYNEQFF.

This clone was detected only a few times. The CDR3 loop is CASSQDILRPLQGEQYF. The CDR3 bases are TGTGCCAGCAGCCAAGATATCCTGCGGCCCCTCCAGGGCGAGCAGTACTTC. The chain links TRBV4-2 to TRBJ2-7; D might be TRBD1 (5 bases). Germline CDR1 reads LGHNA; CDR2 reads YNFKEQ. The CDR3 runs 17 residues. The V end was cut by 0 bases, the J end by 6 bases, with 21 bases between.

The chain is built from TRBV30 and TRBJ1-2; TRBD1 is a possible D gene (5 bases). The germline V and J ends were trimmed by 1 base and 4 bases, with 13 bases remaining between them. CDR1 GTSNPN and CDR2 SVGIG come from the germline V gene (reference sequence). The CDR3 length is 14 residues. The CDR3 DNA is TGTGCCTGGAGTGAATACAGGATCGGCTATGGCTACACCTTC. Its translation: CAWSEYRIGYGYTF. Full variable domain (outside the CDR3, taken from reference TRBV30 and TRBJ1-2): SQTIHQWPATLVQPVGSPLSLECTVEGTSNPNLYWYRQAAGRGLQLLFYSVGIGQISSEVPQNLSASRPQDRQFILSSKKLLLSDSGFYLCAWSEYRIGYGYTFGSGTRLTVV.

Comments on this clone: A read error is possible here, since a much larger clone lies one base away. This CDR3 reads CASSQGLSTEAFF. CDR3 DNA sequence: TGTGCCAGCAGCCAGGGGTTGAGCACTGAAGCTTTCTTT. The chain is built from TRBV5-4 and TRBJ1-1; possible D gene TRBD1, 6 bases. Trimming took 4 bases from V and 4 from J, leaving 11 bases between them. The CDR3 spans 13 residues. CDR1 is SGHNT and CDR2 is YYREEE in the germline V gene (reference sequence). The full variable domain, in which reference TRBV5-4 and TRBJ1-1 provide the parts outside the CDR3, is ETGVTQSPTHLIKTRGQQVTLRCSSQSGHNTVSWYQQALGQGPQFIFQYYREEENGRGNFPPRFSGLQFPNYSSELNVNALELDDSALYLCASSQGLSTEAFFGQGTRLTVV.

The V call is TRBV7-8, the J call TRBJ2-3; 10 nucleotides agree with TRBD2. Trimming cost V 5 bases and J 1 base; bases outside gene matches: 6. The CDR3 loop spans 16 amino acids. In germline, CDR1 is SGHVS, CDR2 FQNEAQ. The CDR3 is CASSTLLAGGTDTQYF. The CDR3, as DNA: TGTGCCAGCAGCACACTTCTAGCGGGGGGCACAGATACGCAGTATTTT.

In nucleotides, the CDR3 is TGTGCCAGCAGTCTCCGGGACAGGGAGCAGTTCTTC. Protein product: CASSLRDREQFF. The chain employs TRBV12-3 or TRBV12-4 and TRBJ2-1; 8 nucleotides agree with TRBD1. The CDR3 runs 12 residues. With V trimmed by 5 bases and J by 10 bases, 4 bases remained unmatched.

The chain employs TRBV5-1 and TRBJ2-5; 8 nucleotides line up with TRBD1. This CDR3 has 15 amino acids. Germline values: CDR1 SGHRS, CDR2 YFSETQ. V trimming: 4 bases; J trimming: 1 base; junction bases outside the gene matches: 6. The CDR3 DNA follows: TGCGCCAGCAGCACAGGGGGTAACCTCCAAGAGACCCAGTACTTC. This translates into CASSTGGNLQETQYF. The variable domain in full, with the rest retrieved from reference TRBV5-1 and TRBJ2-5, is KAGVTQTPRYLIKTRGQQVTLSCSPISGHRSVSWYQQTPGQGLQFLFEYFSETQRNKGNFPGRFSGRQFSNSRSEMNVSTLELGDSALYLCASSTGGNLQETQYFGPGTRLLVL.

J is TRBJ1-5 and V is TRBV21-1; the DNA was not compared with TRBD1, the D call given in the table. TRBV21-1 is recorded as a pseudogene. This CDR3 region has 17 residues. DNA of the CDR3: TGTGCCAGCAGCAAGGACAGCCGTGTGGAGCGCAATCAGCCCCAGCATTTT. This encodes CASSKDSRVERNQPQHF.

The CDR3 DNA reads as TGTGCCAGCAGTCCGCGGGGGGGCGGACCCGGGGAGCTGTTTTTT. Its protein is CASSPRGGGPGELFF. The chain recombines TRBV6-2 or TRBV6-3 with TRBJ2-2, with 9 bases matching TRBD2. Germline values: CDR1 MNHEY, CDR2 SVGEGT. The V gene end was trimmed by 5 bases and the J gene end by 6 bases; junction bases not matched to a gene: 7. This CDR3 spans 15 amino acids.

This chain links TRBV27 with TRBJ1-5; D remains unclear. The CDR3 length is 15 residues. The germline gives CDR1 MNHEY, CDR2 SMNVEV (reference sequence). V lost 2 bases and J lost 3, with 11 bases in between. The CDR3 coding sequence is TGTGCCAGCAGTTTACTGGCGGGAGACAATCAGCCCCAGCATTTT. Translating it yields CASSLLAGDNQPQHF.

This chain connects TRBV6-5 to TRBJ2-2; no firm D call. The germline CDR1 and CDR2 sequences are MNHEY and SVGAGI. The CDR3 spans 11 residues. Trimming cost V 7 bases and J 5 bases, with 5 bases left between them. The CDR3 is CASTRTGELFF. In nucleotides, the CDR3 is TGTGCCAGCACCAGGACCGGGGAGCTGTTTTTT.

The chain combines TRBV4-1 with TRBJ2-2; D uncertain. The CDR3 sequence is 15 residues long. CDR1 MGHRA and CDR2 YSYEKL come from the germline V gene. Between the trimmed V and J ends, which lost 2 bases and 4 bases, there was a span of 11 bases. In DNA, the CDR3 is TGCGCCAGCAGCCAAATCCTGCCGGGCACCGGGGAGCTGTTTTTT. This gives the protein CASSQILPGTGELFF.

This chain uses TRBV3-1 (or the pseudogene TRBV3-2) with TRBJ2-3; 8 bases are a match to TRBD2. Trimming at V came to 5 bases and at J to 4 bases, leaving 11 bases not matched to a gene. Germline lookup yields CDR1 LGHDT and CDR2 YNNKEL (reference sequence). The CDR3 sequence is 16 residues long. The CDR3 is CASSDLAGGGPDTQYF. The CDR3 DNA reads TGTGCCAGCAGCGATCTCGCGGGGGGAGGGCCAGATACGCAGTATTTT.

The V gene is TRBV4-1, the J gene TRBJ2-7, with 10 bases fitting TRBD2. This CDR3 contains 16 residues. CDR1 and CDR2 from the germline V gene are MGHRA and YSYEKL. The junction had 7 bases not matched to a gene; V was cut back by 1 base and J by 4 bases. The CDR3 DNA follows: TGCGCCAGCAGCCAAGTCCTAGCGGGGGCCGTGTACGAGCAGTACTTC. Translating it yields CASSQVLAGAVYEQYF.

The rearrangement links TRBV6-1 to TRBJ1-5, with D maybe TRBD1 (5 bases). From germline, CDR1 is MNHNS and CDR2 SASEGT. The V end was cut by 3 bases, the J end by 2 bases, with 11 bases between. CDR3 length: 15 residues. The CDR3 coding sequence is TGTGCCAGCAGTGATCAGGGCGGGGGCAATCAGCCCCAGCATTTT. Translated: CASSDQGGGNQPQHF.

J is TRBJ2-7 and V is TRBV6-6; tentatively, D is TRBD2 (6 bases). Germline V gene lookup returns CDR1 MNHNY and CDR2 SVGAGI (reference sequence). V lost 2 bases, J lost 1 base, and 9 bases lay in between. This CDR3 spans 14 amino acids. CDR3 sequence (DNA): TGTGCCAGCAGTTACCGGGACTTATCCTACGAGCAGTACTTC. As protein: CASSYRDLSYEQYF.

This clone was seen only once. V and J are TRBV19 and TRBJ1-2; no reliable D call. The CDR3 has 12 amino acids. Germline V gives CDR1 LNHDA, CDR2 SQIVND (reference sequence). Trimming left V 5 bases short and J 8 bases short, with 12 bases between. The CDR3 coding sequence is TGTGCCAGTAGTTCGCTCTCGGGAGGCTACACCTTC. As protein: CASSSLSGGYTF. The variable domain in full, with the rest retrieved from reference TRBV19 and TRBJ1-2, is DGGITQSPKYLFRKEGQNVTLSCEQNLNHDAMYWYRQDPGQGLRLIYYSQIVNDFQKGDIAEGYSVSREKKESFPLTVTSAQKNPTAFYLCASSSLSGGYTFGSGTRLTVV.

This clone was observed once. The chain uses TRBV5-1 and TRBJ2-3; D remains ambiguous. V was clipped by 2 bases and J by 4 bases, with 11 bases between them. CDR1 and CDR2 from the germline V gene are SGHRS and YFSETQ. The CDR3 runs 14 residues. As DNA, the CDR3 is TGCGCCAGCAGCTTAATGGTAGATTCAGATACGCAGTATTTT. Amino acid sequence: CASSLMVDSDTQYF.